Given below is one T cell receptor (beta chain) in context. This sample is part of a study of blood T cell repertoires in COVID-19. Study-level information: There were acute and convalescent COVID-19 samples, and they came from the United States, Italy and Spain.

How the authors handled the data: Reference gene primers were amplified, and this amplification served to estimate nucleated cell counts. Libraries were prepared by immunoSEQ multiplex PCR; TCRdb keeps only in-frame clonotypes and omits some of them. V and J calls and clone size are those listed in that table; D and trimming were worked out from the DNA. The data hold around 43,000 clones, with 86% observed a single time. The sequenced sample was peripheral blood. The receptor comes from a man over 45 in a cohort sampled during active COVID-19.

The CDR3 DNA follows: TGTGCCAGCAGTTGGGCGACAGGTCTTCTCTACGAGCAGTACTTC. It yields the protein CASSWATGLLYEQYF. The rearrangement links TRBV6-2 or TRBV6-3 to TRBJ2-7; TRBD1 is a possible D gene (6 bases). This CDR3 contains 15 residues. Looked up from germline, CDR1 is MNHEY and CDR2 is SVGEGT. V gave up 4 bases and J gave up 3 bases, with 16 bases separating them.